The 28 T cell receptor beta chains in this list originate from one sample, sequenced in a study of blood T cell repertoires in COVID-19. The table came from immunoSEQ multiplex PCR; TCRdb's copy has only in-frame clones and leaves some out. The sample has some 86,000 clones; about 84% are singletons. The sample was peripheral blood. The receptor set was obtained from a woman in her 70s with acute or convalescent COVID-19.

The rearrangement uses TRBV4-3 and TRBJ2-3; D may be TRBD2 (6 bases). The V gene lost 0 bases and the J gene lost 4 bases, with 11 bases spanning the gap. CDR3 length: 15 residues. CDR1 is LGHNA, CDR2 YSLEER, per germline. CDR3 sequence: CASSQDWRESDTQYF. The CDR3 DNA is TGCGCCAGCAGCCAAGATTGGAGGGAATCAGATACGCAGTATTTT.

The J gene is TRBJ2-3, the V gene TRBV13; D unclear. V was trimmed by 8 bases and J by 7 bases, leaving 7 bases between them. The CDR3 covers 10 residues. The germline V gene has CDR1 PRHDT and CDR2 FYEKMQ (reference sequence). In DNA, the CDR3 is TGTGCCAGCTCGCGGAATACGCAGTATTTT. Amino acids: CASSRNTQYF.

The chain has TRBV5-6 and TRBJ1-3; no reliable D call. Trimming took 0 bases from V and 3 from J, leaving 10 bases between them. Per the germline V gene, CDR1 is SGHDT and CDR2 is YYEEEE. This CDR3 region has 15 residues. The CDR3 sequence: CASSLGGTLGNTIYF. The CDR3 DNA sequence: TGTGCCAGCAGCTTGGGAGGAACACTTGGAAACACCATATATTTT.

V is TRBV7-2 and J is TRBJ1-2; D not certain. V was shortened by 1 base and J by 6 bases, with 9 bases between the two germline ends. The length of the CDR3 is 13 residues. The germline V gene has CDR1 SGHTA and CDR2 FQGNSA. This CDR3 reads CASSLGTSDGYTF. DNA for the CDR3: TGTGCCAGCAGCTTAGGGACTTCCGATGGCTACACCTTC.

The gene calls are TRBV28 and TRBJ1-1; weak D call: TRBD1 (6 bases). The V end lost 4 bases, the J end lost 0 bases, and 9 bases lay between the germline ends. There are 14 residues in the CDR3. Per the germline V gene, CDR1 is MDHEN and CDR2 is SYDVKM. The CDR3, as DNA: TGTGCCAGCAGTTACACAGGGATGAACACTGAAGCTTTCTTT. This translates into CASSYTGMNTEAFF.

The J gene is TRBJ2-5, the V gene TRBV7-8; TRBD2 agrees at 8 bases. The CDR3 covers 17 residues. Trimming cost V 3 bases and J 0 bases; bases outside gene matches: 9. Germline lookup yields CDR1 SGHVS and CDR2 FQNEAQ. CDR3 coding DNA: TGTGCCAGCAGCTTCCCACGGGAGGGGGAGTACCAAGAGACCCAGTACTTC. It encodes CASSFPREGEYQETQYF.

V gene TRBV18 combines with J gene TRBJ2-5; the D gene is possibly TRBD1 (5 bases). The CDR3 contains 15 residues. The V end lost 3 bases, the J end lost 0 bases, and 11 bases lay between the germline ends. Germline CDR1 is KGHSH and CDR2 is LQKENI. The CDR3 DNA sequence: TGTGCCAGCTCACCGCTTGGACAAGACCAAGAGACCCAGTACTTC. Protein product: CASSPLGQDQETQYF.

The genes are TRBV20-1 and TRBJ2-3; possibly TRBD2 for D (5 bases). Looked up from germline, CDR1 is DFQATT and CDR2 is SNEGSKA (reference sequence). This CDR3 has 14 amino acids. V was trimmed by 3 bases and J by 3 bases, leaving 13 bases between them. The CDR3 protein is CSASYTPGTDTQYF. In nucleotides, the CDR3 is TGCAGTGCTAGTTACACACCGGGAACAGATACGCAGTATTTT.

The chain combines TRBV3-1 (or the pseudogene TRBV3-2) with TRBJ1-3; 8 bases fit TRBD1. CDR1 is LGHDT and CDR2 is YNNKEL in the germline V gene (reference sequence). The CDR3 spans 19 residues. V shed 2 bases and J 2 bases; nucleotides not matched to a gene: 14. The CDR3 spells CASSQWYLSGRGPGNTIYF. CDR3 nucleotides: TGTGCCAGCAGCCAATGGTATCTTTCAGGCAGGGGGCCTGGAAACACCATATATTTT.

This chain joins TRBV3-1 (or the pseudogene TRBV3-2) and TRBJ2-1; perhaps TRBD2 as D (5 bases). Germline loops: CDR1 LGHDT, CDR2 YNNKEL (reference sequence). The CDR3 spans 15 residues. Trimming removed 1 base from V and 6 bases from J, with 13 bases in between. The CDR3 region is CASSQARVSANEQFF. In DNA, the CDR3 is TGTGCCAGCAGCCAAGCGAGGGTGTCGGCCAATGAGCAGTTCTTC.

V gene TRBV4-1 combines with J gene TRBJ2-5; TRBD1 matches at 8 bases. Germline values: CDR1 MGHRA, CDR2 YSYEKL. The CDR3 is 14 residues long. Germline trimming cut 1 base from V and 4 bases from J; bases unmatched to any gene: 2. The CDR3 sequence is CASSQAGTGETQYF. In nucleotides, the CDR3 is TGCGCCAGCAGCCAAGCCGGGACAGGAGAGACCCAGTACTTC.

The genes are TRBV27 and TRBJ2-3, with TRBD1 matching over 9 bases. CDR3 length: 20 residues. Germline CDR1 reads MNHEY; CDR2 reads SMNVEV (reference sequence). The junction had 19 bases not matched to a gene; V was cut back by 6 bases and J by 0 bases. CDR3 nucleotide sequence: TGTGCCAGCAGGAACCTATCCGGGACAGGGAGATTGGTGAGCACAGATACGCAGTATTTT. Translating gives CASRNLSGTGRLVSTDTQYF.

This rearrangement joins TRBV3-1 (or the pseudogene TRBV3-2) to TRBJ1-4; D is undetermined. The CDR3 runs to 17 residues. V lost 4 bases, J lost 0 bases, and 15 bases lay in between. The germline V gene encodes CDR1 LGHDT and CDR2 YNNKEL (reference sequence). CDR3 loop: CASSPTPHAATNEKLFF. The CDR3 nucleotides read TGTGCCAGCAGCCCTACCCCTCATGCTGCAACTAATGAAAAACTGTTTTTT.

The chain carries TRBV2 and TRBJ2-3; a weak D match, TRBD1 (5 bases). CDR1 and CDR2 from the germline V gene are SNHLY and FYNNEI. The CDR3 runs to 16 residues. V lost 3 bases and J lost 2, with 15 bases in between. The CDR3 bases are TGTGCCAGCAGTGAGGTGTCAGGGTCCTACACAGATACGCAGTATTTT. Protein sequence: CASSEVSGSYTDTQYF. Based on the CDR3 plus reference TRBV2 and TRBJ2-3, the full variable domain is EPEVTQTPSHQVTQMGQEVILRCVPISNHLYFYWYRQILGQKVEFLVSFYNNEISEKSEIFDDQFSVERPDGSNFTLKIRSTKLEDSAMYFCASSEVSGSYTDTQYFGPGTRLTVL.

The CDR3 DNA sequence: TGTGCCAGCTCACCAGGCAGGGCCTCTGGAAACACCATATATTTT. Translated: CASSPGRASGNTIYF. The chain recombines TRBV18 with TRBJ1-3, with TRBD1 as a possible D gene (5 bases). The V gene's germline CDR1 is KGHSH and CDR2 LQKENI. The CDR3 contains 15 residues. Between the trimmed V and J ends, which lost 2 bases and 0 bases, there was a span of 8 bases.

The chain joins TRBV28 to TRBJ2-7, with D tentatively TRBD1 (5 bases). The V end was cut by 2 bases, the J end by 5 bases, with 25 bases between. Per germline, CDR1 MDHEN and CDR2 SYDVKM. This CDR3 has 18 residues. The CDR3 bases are TGTGCCAGCAGTTTAAGGACAAGGACCATTAGTCTTCGTAACGAGCAGTACGTC. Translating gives CASSLRTRTISLRNEQYV.

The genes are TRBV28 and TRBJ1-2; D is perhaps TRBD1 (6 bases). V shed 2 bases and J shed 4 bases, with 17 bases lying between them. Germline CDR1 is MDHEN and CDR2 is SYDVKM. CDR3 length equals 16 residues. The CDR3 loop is CASSLLRQVRGYGYTF. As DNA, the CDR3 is TGTGCCAGCAGTTTACTTCGACAGGTTAGGGGCTATGGCTACACCTTC.

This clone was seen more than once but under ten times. CDR3 bases: TGTGCCAGCCGATCAGGCCAGGGGGGAAATAATTCACCCCTCCACTTT. Its protein product is CASRSGQGGNNSPLHF. This chain joins TRBV25-1 and TRBJ1-6; 7 bases agree with TRBD1. CDR3 length: 16 residues. V was pared by 8 bases and J by 5 bases, with 12 bases of the junction left unmatched. In germline, CDR1 is MGHDK, CDR2 SYGVNS. Drawing the rest from reference TRBV25-1 and TRBJ1-6, the complete variable domain is EADIYQTPRYLVIGTGKKITLECSQTMGHDKMYWYQQDPGMELHLIHYSYGVNSTEKGDLSSESTVSRIRTEHFPLTLESARPSHTSQYLCASRSGQGGNNSPLHFGNGTRLTVT.

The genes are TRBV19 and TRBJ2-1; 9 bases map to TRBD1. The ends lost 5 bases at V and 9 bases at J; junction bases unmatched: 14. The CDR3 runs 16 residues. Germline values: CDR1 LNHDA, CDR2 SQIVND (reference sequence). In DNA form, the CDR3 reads TGTGCCAGTAGTGCTAGGAACAGGGGGCCAACCGGTGAGCAGTTCTTC. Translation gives CASSARNRGPTGEQFF. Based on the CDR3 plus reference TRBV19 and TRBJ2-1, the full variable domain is DGGITQSPKYLFRKEGQNVTLSCEQNLNHDAMYWYRQDPGQGLRLIYYSQIVNDFQKGDIAEGYSVSREKKESFPLTVTSAQKNPTAFYLCASSARNRGPTGEQFFGPGTRLTVL.

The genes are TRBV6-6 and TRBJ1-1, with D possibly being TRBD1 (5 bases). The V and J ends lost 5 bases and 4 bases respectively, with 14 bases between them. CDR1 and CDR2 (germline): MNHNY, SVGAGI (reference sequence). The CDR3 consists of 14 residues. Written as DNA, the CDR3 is TGTGCCAGCAGTCCCGGGGGGGTAGTCACTGAAGCTTTCTTT. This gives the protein CASSPGGVVTEAFF.

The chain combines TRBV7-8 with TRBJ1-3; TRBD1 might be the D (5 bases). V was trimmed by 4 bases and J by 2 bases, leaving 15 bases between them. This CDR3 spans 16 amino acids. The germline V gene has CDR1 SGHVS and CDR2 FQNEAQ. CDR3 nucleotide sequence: TGTGCCAGCAGCTCTACGGGACTCTCCGCTGGAAACACCATATATTTT. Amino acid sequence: CASSSTGLSAGNTIYF.

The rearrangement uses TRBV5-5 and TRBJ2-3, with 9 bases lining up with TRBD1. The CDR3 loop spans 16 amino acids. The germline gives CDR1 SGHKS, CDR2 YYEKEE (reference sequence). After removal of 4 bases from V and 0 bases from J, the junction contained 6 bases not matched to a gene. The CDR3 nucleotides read TGTGCCAGCAGCCGACAGGGGGATCCTAGCACAGATACGCAGTATTTT. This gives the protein CASSRQGDPSTDTQYF.

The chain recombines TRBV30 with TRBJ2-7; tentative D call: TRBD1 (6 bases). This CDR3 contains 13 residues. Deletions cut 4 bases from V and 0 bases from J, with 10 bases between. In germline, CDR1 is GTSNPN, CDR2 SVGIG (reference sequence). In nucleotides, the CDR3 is TGTGCCTGGAACAGGGATAGCTCCTACGAGCAGTACGTC. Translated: CAWNRDSSYEQYV.

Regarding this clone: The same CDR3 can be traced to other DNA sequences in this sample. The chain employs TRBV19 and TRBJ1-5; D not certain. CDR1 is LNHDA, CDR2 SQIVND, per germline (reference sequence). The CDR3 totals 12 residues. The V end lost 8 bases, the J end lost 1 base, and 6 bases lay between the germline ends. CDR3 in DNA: TGTGCCAGTGGCGGGAGCAATCAGCCCCAGCATTTT. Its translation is CASGGSNQPQHF.

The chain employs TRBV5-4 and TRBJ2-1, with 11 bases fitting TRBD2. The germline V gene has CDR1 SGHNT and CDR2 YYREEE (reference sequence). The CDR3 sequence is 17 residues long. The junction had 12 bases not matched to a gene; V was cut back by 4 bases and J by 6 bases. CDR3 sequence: CASSIKLLAGAINEQFF. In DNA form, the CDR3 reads TGTGCCAGCAGCATCAAATTACTAGCGGGAGCCATCAATGAGCAGTTCTTC.

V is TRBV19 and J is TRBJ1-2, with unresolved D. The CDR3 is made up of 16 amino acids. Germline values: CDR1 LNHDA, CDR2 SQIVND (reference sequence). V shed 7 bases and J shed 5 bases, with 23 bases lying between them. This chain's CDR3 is CASTYSPPALVYGYTF. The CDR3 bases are TGTGCCAGTACCTATAGCCCCCCAGCGTTGGTTTATGGCTACACCTTC.

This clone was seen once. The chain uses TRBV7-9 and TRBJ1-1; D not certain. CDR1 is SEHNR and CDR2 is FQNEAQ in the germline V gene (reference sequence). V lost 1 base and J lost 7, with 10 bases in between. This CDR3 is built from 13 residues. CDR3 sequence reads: CASSLVQVLEAFF. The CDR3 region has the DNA TGTGCCAGCAGCTTAGTCCAGGTGCTTGAAGCTTTCTTT.

The CDR3: CASSLATGAQETQYF. DNA for the CDR3: TGTGCCAGCAGCTTGGCGACAGGGGCCCAAGAGACCCAGTACTTC. This chain joins TRBV7-9 and TRBJ2-5, with TRBD1 identical over 8 bases. V shed 3 bases, J shed 1 base, and the junction held 4 bases outside the gene matches. The CDR3 runs to 15 residues. Germline V lookup: CDR1 SEHNR, CDR2 FQNEAQ (reference sequence).